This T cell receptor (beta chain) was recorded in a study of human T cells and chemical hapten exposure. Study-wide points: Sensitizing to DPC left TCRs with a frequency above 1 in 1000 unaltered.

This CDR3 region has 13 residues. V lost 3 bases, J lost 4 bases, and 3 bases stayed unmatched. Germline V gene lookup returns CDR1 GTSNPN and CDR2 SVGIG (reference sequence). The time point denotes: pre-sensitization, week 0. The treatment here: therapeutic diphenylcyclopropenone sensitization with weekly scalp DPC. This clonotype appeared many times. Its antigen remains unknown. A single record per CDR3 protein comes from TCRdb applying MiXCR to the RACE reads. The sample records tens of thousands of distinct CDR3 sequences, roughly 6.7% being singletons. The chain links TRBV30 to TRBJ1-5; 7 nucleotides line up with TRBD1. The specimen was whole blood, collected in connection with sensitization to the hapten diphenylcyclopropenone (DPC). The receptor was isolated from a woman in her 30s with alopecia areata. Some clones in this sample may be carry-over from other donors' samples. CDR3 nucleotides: TGTGCCTGGAGCCGGGACAGTAATCAGCCCCAGCATTTT. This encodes CAWSRDSNQPQHF.